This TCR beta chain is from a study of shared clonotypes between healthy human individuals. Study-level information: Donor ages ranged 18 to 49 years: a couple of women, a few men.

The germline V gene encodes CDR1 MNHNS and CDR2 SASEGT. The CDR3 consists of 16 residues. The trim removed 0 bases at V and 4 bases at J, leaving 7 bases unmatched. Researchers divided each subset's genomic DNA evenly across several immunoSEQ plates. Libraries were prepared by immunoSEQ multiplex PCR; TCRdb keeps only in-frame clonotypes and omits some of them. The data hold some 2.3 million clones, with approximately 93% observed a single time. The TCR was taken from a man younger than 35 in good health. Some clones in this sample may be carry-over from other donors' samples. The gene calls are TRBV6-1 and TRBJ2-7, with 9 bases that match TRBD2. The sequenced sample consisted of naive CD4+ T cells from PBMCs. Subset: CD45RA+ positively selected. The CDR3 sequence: CASSEAQWSGRYEQYF. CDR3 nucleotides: TGTGCCAGCAGTGAAGCGCAATGGAGCGGGAGGTACGAGCAGTACTTC.